This TCR beta chain was found in a study of blood T cell repertoires in COVID-19. On the study more broadly: Sites across the United States, Italy and Spain contributed samples from acute and convalescent COVID-19. T cells, B-cell-depleted T cells, or PBMCs provided the cDNA or gDNA that served as material.

From germline, CDR1 is MGHRA and CDR2 YSYEKL. The ends lost 0 bases at V and 2 bases at J; junction bases unmatched: 12. This CDR3 contains 18 residues. Authors' processing steps: Reference gene primers were amplified, and this amplification served to estimate nucleated cell counts. TCRdb's table, derived via immunoSEQ multiplex PCR, lists solely in-frame clones and lacks some. The DNA gave D and trimming, while V, J and clone size come from that table. Among about 14,000 clones, 81% were seen once, and the ten largest hold about 26%. The origin of this receptor is a human donor in a cohort sampled during active COVID-19. Sequencing used peripheral blood. The V gene is TRBV4-1, the J gene TRBJ2-5; 7 bases are shared with TRBD2. The CDR3, as DNA: TGCGCCAGCAGCCAAGATTGGAAAGCGTCTAGCGGACAAGAGACCCAGTACTTC. This gives the protein CASSQDWKASSGQETQYF.